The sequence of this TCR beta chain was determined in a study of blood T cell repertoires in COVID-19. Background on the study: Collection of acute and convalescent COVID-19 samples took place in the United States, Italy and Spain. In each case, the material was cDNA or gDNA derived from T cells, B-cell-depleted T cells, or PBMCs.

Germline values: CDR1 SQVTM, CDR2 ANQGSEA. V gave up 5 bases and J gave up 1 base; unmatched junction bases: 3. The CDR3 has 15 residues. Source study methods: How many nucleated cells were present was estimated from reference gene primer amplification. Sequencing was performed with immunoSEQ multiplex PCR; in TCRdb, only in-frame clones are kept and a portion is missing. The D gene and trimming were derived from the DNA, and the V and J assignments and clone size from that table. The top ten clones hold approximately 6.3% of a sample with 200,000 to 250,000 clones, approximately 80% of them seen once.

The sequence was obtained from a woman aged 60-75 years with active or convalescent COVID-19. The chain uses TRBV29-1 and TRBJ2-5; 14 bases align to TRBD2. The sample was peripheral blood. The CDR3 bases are TGCAGCGTTTTGACTAGCGGGAGGGCCCAAGAGACCCAGTACTTC. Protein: CSVLTSGRAQETQYF.